This record covers a single T cell receptor beta chain. Its target is unknown. The study ran its PCR with 60 Vbeta and 13 Jbeta primers. The method was immunoSEQ multiplex PCR; TCRdb's version includes in-frame clones alone and lacks a portion of them. The sample lists roughly 150,000 clones; about 75% were seen once. The data were taken from a study of cytomegalovirus exposure and HLA in healthy donors. General study points: As immune exposure information, only CMV serostatus was available. Reportedly, diagnosis of cytomegalovirus status by the classifier showed high specificity and sensitivity. TCR beta chain V- and J-gene trimming was linked, in a later analysis, to a missense variant in DCLRE1C. An analysis done earlier found most TCR beta V segments productive about 87% or about 30% of the time.

V was trimmed by 7 bases and J by 7 bases, leaving 8 bases between them. CDR1 MDHEN and CDR2 SYDVKM come from the germline V gene. The CDR3 extends over 11 amino acids. Source material: PBMCs. The origin of this receptor is a man younger than 35 in good health and CMV-seropositive. The chain couples TRBV28 to TRBJ2-1; a possible D gene is TRBD2 (6 bases). The CDR3 protein is CASIAANEQFF. CDR3 bases: TGTGCCAGCATAGCGGCAAATGAGCAGTTCTTC.